This TCR beta chain comes out of a study of blood T cell repertoires in COVID-19. Data came from immunoSEQ multiplex PCR; TCRdb stores just in-frame clones and leaves some out. The repertoire includes 250,000 or so clones, roughly 89% of them detected once, and about 1.5% sits in the top ten. Trimming pared 2 bases from V and 6 bases from J, leaving 11 bases between. The CDR3 has 14 amino acids. The germline CDR1 and CDR2 sequences are MNHNS and SASEGT. This clone was recorded once. The sequence came from a middle-aged woman who had recovered from COVID-19. This chain connects TRBV6-1 to TRBJ1-5; possible D gene TRBD1, 6 bases. Sequenced input: peripheral blood. In DNA form, the CDR3 reads TGTGCCAGCAGTGAAACAACAGGGCCTCAGCCCCAGCATTTT. Translation gives CASSETTGPQPQHF.